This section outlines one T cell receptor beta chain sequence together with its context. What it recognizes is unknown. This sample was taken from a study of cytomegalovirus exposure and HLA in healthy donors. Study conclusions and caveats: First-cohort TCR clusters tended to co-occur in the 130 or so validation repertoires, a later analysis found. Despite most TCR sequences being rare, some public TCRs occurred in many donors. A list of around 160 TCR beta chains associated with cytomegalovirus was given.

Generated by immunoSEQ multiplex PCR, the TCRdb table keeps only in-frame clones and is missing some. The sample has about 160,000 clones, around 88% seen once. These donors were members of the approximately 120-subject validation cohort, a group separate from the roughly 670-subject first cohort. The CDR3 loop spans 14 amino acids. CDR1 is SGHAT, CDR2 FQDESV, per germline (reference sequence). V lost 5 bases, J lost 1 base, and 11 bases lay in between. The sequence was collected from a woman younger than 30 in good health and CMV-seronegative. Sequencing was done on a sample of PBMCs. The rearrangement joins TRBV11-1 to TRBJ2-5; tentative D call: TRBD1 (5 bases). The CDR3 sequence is CASSHRQSQETQYF. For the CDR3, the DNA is TGTGCCAGCAGCCACCGACAGAGCCAAGAGACCCAGTACTTC.